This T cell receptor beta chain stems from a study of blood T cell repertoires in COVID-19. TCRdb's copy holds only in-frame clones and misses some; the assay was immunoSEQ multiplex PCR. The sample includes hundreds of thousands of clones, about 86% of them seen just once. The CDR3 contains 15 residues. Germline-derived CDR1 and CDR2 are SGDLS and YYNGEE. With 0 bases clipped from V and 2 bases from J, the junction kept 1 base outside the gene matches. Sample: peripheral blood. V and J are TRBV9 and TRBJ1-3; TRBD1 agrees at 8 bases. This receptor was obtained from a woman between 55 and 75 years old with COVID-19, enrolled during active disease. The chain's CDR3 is CASSVAGGTGNTIYF. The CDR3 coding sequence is TGTGCCAGCAGCGTAGCAGGGGGCACTGGAAACACCATATATTTT.